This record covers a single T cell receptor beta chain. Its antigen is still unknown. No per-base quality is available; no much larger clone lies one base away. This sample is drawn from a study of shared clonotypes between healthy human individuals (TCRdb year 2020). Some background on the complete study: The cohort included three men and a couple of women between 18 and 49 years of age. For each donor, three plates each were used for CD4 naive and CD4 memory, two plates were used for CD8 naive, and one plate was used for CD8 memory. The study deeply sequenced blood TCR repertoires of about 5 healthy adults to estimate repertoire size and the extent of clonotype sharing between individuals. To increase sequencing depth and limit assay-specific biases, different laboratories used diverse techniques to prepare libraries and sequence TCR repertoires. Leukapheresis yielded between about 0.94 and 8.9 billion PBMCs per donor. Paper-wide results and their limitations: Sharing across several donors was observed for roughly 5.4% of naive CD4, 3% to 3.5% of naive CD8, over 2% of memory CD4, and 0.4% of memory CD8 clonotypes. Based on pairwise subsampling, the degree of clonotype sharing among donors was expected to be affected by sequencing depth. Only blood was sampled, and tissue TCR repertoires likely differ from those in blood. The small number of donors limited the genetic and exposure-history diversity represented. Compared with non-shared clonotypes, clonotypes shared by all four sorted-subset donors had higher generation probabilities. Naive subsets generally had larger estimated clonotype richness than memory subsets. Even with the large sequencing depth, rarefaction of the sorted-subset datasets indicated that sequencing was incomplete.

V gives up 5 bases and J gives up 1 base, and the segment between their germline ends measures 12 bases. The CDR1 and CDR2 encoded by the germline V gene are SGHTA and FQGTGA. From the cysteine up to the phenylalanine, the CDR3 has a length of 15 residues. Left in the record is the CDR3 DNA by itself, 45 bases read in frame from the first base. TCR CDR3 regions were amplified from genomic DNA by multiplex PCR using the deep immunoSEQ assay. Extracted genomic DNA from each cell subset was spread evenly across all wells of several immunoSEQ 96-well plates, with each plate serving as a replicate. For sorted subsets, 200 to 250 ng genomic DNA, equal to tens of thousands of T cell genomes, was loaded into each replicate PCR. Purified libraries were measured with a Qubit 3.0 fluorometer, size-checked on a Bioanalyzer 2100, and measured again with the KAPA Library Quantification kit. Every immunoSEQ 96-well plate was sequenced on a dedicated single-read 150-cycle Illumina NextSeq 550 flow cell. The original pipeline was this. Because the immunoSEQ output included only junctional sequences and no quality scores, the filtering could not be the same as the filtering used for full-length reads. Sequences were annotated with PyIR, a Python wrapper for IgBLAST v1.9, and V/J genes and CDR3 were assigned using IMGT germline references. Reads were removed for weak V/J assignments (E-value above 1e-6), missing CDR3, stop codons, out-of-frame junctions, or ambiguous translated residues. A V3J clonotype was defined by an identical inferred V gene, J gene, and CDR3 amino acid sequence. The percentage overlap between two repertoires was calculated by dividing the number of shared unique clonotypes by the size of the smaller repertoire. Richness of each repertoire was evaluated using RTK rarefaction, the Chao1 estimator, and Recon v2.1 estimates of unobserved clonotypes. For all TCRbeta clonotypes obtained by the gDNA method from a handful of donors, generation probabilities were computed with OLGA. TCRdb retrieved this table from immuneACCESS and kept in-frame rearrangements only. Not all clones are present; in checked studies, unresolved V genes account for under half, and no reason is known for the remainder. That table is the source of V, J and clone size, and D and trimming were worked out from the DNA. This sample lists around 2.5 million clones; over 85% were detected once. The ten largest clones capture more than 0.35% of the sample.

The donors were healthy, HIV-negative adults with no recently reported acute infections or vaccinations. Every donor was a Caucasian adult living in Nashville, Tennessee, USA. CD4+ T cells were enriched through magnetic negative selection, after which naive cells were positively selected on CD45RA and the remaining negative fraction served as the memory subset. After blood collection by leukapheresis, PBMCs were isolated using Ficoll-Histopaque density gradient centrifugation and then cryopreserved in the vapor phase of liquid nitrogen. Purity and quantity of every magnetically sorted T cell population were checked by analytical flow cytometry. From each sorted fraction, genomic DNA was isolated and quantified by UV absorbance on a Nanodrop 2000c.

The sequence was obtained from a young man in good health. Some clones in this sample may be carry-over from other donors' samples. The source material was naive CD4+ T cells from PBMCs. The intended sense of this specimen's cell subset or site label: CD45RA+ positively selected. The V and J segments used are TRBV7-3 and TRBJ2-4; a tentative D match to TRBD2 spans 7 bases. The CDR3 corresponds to CASSLAGAAKNIQYF. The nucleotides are TGTGCCAGCAGCCTCGCGGGGGCGGCCAAAAACATTCAGTACTTC.